These T cell receptor beta chains were read from a single sample in a study of molecular identifiers for immune sequencing clone quantification. TCRdb fed the PCR reads into MiXCR, producing one record per CDR3 protein. Of some 70,000 distinct CDR3 sequences in the sample, roughly 20% were seen once. Sequences were obtained from naive CD8+ T cells from blood, with Jurkat cell RNA spiked in. The receptor source for this set is a human donor in good health. Some libraries in this study had Jurkat cell RNA spiked in. Each CDR3 is given with its conserved first and last residue. The D gene is left open where the match is weak. A row's size may be missing; if present it is once, few, many or a size class.

clone size: once
J gene: TRBJ2-7
V gene: TRBV20-1
D gene: NA
CDR3 DNA: TGCAGTGCTGAGAGAAGTCTAGCGAGCACCTACGAGCAGTACTTC
CDR3 protein: CSAERSLASTYEQYF

clone size: NA
J gene: TRBJ2-1
V gene: TRBV7-9
D gene: TRBD2
CDR3 DNA: TGTGCCAGCAGCTCCAGTCCGCGGGAGGGCCGCGAGCAGCTCTTC
CDR3 protein: CASSSSPREGREQLF

clone size: many
J gene: TRBJ2-7
V gene: TRBV4-3
D gene: NA
CDR3 DNA: TGCGCCAGCAGCCAAGTACAGGGAGAGGAGCAGTACTTC
CDR3 protein: CASSQVQGEEQYF

clone size: NA
J gene: TRBJ2-5
V gene: TRBV12-3/TRBV12-4
D gene: NA
CDR3 DNA: TGTGCCAGCCTCCCTTCAGGGGTGGGGGTATTGAGGGCCCAGTACTTC
CDR3 protein: CASLPSGVGVLRAQYF

clone size: many
J gene: TRBJ1-5
V gene: TRBV27
D gene: NA
CDR3 DNA: TGTGCCAGCAGCCCCGGGACACTTAGCAATCAGCCCCAGCATTTT
CDR3 protein: CASSPGTLSNQPQHF

clone size: medium-sized
J gene: TRBJ2-3
V gene: TRBV7-2
D gene: TRBD2
CDR3 DNA: TGTGCCAGCAGCTCCCTAGCGGGAGCGCCAGATACGCAGTATTTT
CDR3 protein: CASSSLAGAPDTQYF

clone size: many
J gene: TRBJ2-6
V gene: TRBV28
D gene: NA
CDR3 DNA: TGTGCCAGCAGTTACCCCCCCCCCTCCGATGAATCTGGGGCCAACGTCCTGACTTTC
CDR3 protein: CASSYPPPSDESGANVLTF

clone size: many
J gene: TRBJ1-3
V gene: TRBV6-6
D gene: NA
CDR3 DNA: TGTGCCAGCAGTTACTCGAGACAGTCAGGTGGAAACACCATATATTTT
CDR3 protein: CASSYSRQSGGNTIYF

clone size: NA
J gene: TRBJ2-1
V gene: TRBV7-9
D gene: NA
CDR3 DNA: TGTGCCAGCAGATTGCCTACAGGGAATGAGCAGTTCTTC
CDR3 protein: CASRLPTGNEQFF

clone size: many
J gene: TRBJ2-1
V gene: TRBV20-1
D gene: TRBD1
CDR3 DNA: TGCAGTGCTAAGTCCGACAGGGTTGCCTACAATGAGCAGTTCTTC
CDR3 protein: CSAKSDRVAYNEQFF

clone size: NA
J gene: TRBJ2-7
V gene: TRBV15
D gene: NA
CDR3 DNA: TGTGCCACCAGCAGAATACTAGTGGACGAGCAGTACTTC
CDR3 protein: CATSRILVDEQYF

clone size: many
J gene: TRBJ2-5
V gene: TRBV27
D gene: TRBD2
CDR3 DNA: TGTGCCAGCAGTCCAAAGCGGGAGGGCTTCGAAGAGACCCAGTACTTC
CDR3 protein: CASSPKREGFEETQYF

clone size: NA
J gene: TRBJ2-7
V gene: TRBV28
D gene: TRBD1
CDR3 DNA: TGTGCCAGCAGTTATCAGGGGGCCAGAGATTGGGACGAGCAGTACTTC
CDR3 protein: CASSYQGARDWDEQYF

clone size: many
J gene: TRBJ2-3
V gene: TRBV2
D gene: TRBD2
CDR3 DNA: TGTGCCAGCAGTAACCCAACTAGCGGAGGGAGAACAGATACGCAGTATTTT
CDR3 protein: CASSNPTSGGRTDTQYF

clone size: many
J gene: TRBJ2-5
V gene: TRBV9
D gene: TRBD1
CDR3 DNA: TGTGCCAGCAGCGTCAGACAGGGTACAGAGACCCAGTACTTC
CDR3 protein: CASSVRQGTETQYF

clone size: many
J gene: TRBJ2-5
V gene: TRBV9
D gene: NA
CDR3 DNA: TGTGCCAGCAGCGTAAGGGACACTTCGAGAGAGACCCAGTACTTC
CDR3 protein: CASSVRDTSRETQYF

clone size: NA
J gene: TRBJ2-6
V gene: TRBV19
D gene: NA
CDR3 DNA: TGTGCCAGTAGTATAGTGGGGAATGGGGCCAACGTCCTGACTTTC
CDR3 protein: CASSIVGNGANVLTF

clone size: NA
J gene: TRBJ2-7
V gene: TRBV7-6
D gene: TRBD2
CDR3 DNA: TGTGCCAGCAGCTTAGGGTTGGCTAGCGGGGAAGAGCAGTACTTC
CDR3 protein: CASSLGLASGEEQYF

clone size: many
J gene: TRBJ2-2
V gene: TRBV19
D gene: TRBD2
CDR3 DNA: TGTGCCAGTAGTATAATCCTAGCGGCGAACACCGGGGAGCTGTTTTTT
CDR3 protein: CASSIILAANTGELFF

clone size: many
J gene: TRBJ2-3
V gene: TRBV28
D gene: TRBD2
CDR3 DNA: TGTGCCAGCAGTACAACTAGCGGGATCACAGATACGCAGTATTTT
CDR3 protein: CASSTTSGITDTQYF

clone size: many
J gene: TRBJ2-2
V gene: TRBV7-9
D gene: NA
CDR3 DNA: TGTGCCAGCAGCTACCCCCCACAGGGAGACACCGGGGAGCTGTTTTTT
CDR3 protein: CASSYPPQGDTGELFF

clone size: many
J gene: TRBJ2-3
V gene: TRBV10-3
D gene: NA
CDR3 DNA: TGTGCCATCAGTGGGGCGGAGAGCACAGATACGCAGTATTTT
CDR3 protein: CAISGAESTDTQYF

clone size: many
J gene: TRBJ2-7
V gene: TRBV7-9
D gene: NA
CDR3 DNA: TGTGCCAGCAGCCTCCGCTCGTACGAGCAGTACTTC
CDR3 protein: CASSLRSYEQYF

clone size: many
J gene: TRBJ2-2
V gene: TRBV6-5
D gene: NA
CDR3 DNA: TGTGCCAGCAGTTACCCGAACACCGGGGAGCTGTTTTTT
CDR3 protein: CASSYPNTGELFF

clone size: many
J gene: TRBJ1-1
V gene: TRBV7-9
D gene: NA
CDR3 DNA: TGTGCCAGCAGCCGAACATTGAACACTGAAGCTTTCTTT
CDR3 protein: CASSRTLNTEAFF

clone size: once
J gene: TRBJ2-1
V gene: TRBV6-2/TRBV6-3
D gene: NA
CDR3 DNA: TGTGTCAGCAGTTTGAACCAGGGGTGGGTTGTCGATGAGCAGTTCTTC
CDR3 protein: CVSSLNQGWVVDEQFF